The next 18 T cell receptor beta chains were all read from a single sample in a study of shared clonotypes between healthy human individuals. Libraries were prepared by immunoSEQ multiplex PCR; TCRdb keeps only in-frame clonotypes and omits some of them. The data hold fewer than 1.4 million clones, with around 82% observed a single time. Material: memory CD4+ T cells from PBMCs. The subset was: CD45RA-negative fraction. Every receptor here comes from a man between 18 and 35 years old in good health. Some clones in this sample may be carry-over from other donors' samples.

The J gene is TRBJ1-4, the V gene TRBV9; a possible D gene is TRBD1 (6 bases). The CDR3 is made up of 15 amino acids. Deletions cut 4 bases from V and 11 bases from J, with 21 bases between. CDR1 and CDR2 from the germline V gene are SGDLS and YYNGEE. CDR3 amino acids: CASSSSGQRWNKLFF. In DNA form, the CDR3 reads TGTGCCAGCAGCTCATCCGGACAGCGCTGGAATAAACTGTTTTTT. Full variable domain (missing parts from reference TRBV9 and TRBJ1-4): DSGVTQTPKHLITATGQRVTLRCSPRSGDLSVYWYQQSLDQGLQFLIQYYNGEERAKGNILERFSAQQFPDLHSELNLSSLELGDSALYFCASSSSGQRWNKLFFGSGTQLSVL.

The chain has TRBV4-1 and TRBJ2-1; D may be TRBD1 or TRBD2 (5 bases each). Per germline, CDR1 MGHRA and CDR2 YSYEKL. V shed 2 bases and J shed 5 bases, with 19 bases lying between them. This CDR3 contains 17 residues. The DNA of the CDR3 is TGCGCCAGCAGCCAACCGATCTCGGGACGAGGCAACAATGAGCAGTTCTTC. Protein sequence: CASSQPISGRGNNEQFF.

This rearrangement joins TRBV21-1 to TRBJ1-4. TRBV21-1 is termed a pseudogene. The length of the CDR3 is 19 residues. The CDR3 region has the DNA TGTGCCAGCAGCAAAGAGGAGGAGCCTTGTACCGCAACTAATGAAAAACTGTTTTTT. Translated, it gives CASSKEEEPCTATNEKLFF.

The rearrangement uses TRBV5-1 and TRBJ2-3; 10 nucleotides agree with TRBD2. In germline, CDR1 is SGHRS, CDR2 YFSETQ. The V and J ends lost 2 bases and 0 bases, in that order; junction bases with no gene match: 3. This CDR3 has 16 amino acids. DNA for the CDR3: TGCGCCAGCAGCTTCATAGCGGGAGGTAGCACAGATACGCAGTATTTT. This translates into CASSFIAGGSTDTQYF.

This clone was found a few times. V usage is TRBV5-1 and J usage is TRBJ1-3; the D is unclear. Germline V lookup: CDR1 SGHRS, CDR2 YFSETQ. Trimming cost V 4 bases and J 3 bases, with 11 bases left between them. The CDR3 sequence is 14 residues long. The CDR3 coding sequence is TGCGCCAGCAGCACGGGAGGCCTTGGAAACACCATATATTTT. As protein: CASSTGGLGNTIYF.

This chain connects TRBV5-4 to TRBJ1-2; 7 bases align to TRBD1. The CDR3 consists of 17 residues. The junction had 15 bases not matched to a gene; V was cut back by 4 bases and J by 3 bases. CDR1 is SGHNT, CDR2 YYREEE, per germline (reference sequence). The CDR3 protein is CASSRASGTDLYYGYTF. The CDR3 DNA is TGTGCCAGCAGCCGGGCTTCCGGGACAGACCTTTACTATGGCTACACCTTC.

The V call is TRBV19, the J call TRBJ2-7; a weak D match, TRBD2 (7 bases). The CDR3 consists of 17 residues. V was trimmed by 5 bases and J by 0 bases, leaving 20 bases between them. CDR1 LNHDA and CDR2 SQIVND come from the germline V gene (reference sequence). This CDR3 is CASSVRTGGLSSYEQYF. As DNA, the CDR3 is TGTGCCAGTAGTGTGAGGACCGGGGGGCTCTCCTCCTACGAGCAGTACTTC.

The chain links TRBV2 to TRBJ2-1, with 11 bases that match TRBD2. CDR3 length: 15 amino acids. Germline-derived CDR1 and CDR2 are SNHLY and FYNNEI. J lost 4 bases, V lost 6 bases, and 5 bases had no gene match. CDR3 sequence (DNA): TGTGCCAGCAGCTCGGGACTAGCGGCATACAATGAGCAGTTCTTC. It yields the protein CASSSGLAAYNEQFF.

The gene calls are TRBV2 and TRBJ2-2, with 12 bases lining up with TRBD2. This CDR3 has 15 amino acids. The V gene's germline CDR1 is SNHLY and CDR2 FYNNEI. With V trimmed by 3 bases and J by 7 bases, 3 bases remained unmatched. The CDR3 region is CASSETSGSVGELFF. The CDR3 DNA reads as TGTGCCAGCAGTGAGACTAGCGGGAGCGTCGGGGAGCTGTTTTTT.

The V call is TRBV6-5, the J call TRBJ1-1, with 8 nucleotides matching TRBD1. The trim removed 5 bases at V and 5 bases at J, leaving 4 bases unmatched. The V gene's germline CDR1 is MNHEY and CDR2 SVGAGI. The CDR3 loop spans 13 amino acids. The CDR3 here is CASSARGRTEAFF. Here the CDR3 DNA reads TGTGCCAGCAGTGCCAGGGGGCGGACTGAAGCTTTCTTT.

The chain carries TRBV20-1 and TRBJ1-1; D gene uncertain. V was clipped by 3 bases and J by 11 bases, with 13 bases between them. The CDR3 totals 11 residues. CDR1 and CDR2 from the germline V gene are DFQATT and SNEGSKA (reference sequence). CDR3 loop: CSARTTTGAFF. The CDR3 coding sequence is TGCAGTGCTAGGACAACCACGGGGGCTTTCTTT.

The chain recombines TRBV27 with TRBJ1-5; 10 bases agree with TRBD1. Germline V gives CDR1 MNHEY, CDR2 SMNVEV (reference sequence). CDR3 length: 14 residues. V lost 6 bases to trimming and J lost 3 bases; unmatched junction nucleotides: 2. The CDR3 DNA sequence: TGTGCCAGCAGGACAGGGGGCGTCAATCAGCCCCAGCATTTT. As protein: CASRTGGVNQPQHF.

A remark on this clone: One end of the junction does not line up with germline, which may come from a read error. Other DNA variants within this sample encode the same CDR3. The DNA for the CDR3 is TGTGCCAGCAGTGTAGGGGCAACTAATGAAAAACTGTTTTTT. It specifies CASSVGATNEKLFF. The rearrangement uses TRBV9 and TRBJ1-4, with D possibly matching TRBD1 (5 bases). Germline assignment: CDR1 SGDLS and CDR2 YYNGEE. CDR3 size: 14 residues.

The V call is TRBV6-1, the J call TRBJ2-2; 9 bases map to TRBD1. J gave up 0 bases and V 6 bases, and 2 bases lay outside the gene matches. Germline V gene lookup returns CDR1 MNHNS and CDR2 SASEGT. This CDR3 has 15 residues. CDR3 protein: CASRRQGANTGELFF. As DNA, the CDR3 is TGTGCCAGCAGACGACAGGGGGCGAACACCGGGGAGCTGTTTTTT.

The chain joins TRBV27 to TRBJ2-7; the match to TRBD1 covers 9 bases. V lost 5 bases, J lost 2 bases, and 7 bases stayed unmatched. The CDR3 extends over 15 amino acids. CDR1 MNHEY and CDR2 SMNVEV come from the germline V gene (reference sequence). The CDR3 sequence is CASSRDRDRAYEQYF. The CDR3 DNA reads TGTGCCAGCAGTCGAGACCGGGACAGGGCCTACGAGCAGTACTTC.

The chain employs TRBV7-9 and TRBJ1-1; unclear D gene. V dropped 5 bases and J dropped 3 bases, with 10 bases sitting between them. CDR1 and CDR2 (germline): SEHNR, FQNEAQ (reference sequence). CDR3 size: 13 residues. The DNA of the CDR3 is TGTGCCAGCAGCCCAGCCGTTTACACTGAAGCTTTCTTT. Translated: CASSPAVYTEAFF.

This clone came up a few times. The chain employs TRBV10-3 and TRBJ1-2; perhaps TRBD1 as D (6 bases). The CDR3 loop spans 13 amino acids. The V gene lost 11 bases and the J gene lost 4 bases, with 17 bases spanning the gap. CDR1 ENHRY and CDR2 SYGVKD come from the germline V gene. This chain's CDR3 is CAVEGGGGYGYTF. In nucleotides, the CDR3 is TGTGCCGTCGAGGGCGGGGGCGGCTATGGCTACACCTTC.

This chain joins TRBV28 and TRBJ1-2; tentatively, D is TRBD1 (5 bases). V was trimmed by 3 bases and J by 4 bases, leaving 18 bases between them. This CDR3 region has 16 residues. Looked up from germline, CDR1 is MDHEN and CDR2 is SYDVKM. CDR3 protein: CASSFSGARLPYGYTF. DNA for the CDR3: TGTGCCAGCAGTTTCAGCGGGGCCCGTTTGCCCTATGGCTACACCTTC.